Within the sample, the clone carrying this T cell receptor (beta chain) is medium-sized. These data originate in a study of CDR3 diversity in severe acne. TCRdb re-called the PCR reads with MiXCR, one entry per CDR3 protein. The profile shows 90,000 or so distinct CDR3 sequences, over 45% of them singletons. This TCR was recovered from a male donor in good health, serving as a control. Sequencing was performed on blood.

The CDR3: CASSGTDLYSYEQYF. The CDR3 nucleotides read TGTGCCAGCAGTGGGACAGACCTTTATTCCTACGAGCAGTACTTC. The chain uses TRBV6-1 and TRBJ2-7; D may be TRBD1 (6 bases). CDR1 is MNHNS, CDR2 SASEGT, per germline. With 4 bases removed from V and 1 base from J, the gap between germline ends came to 14 bases. This CDR3 has 15 amino acids.